The subject of this entry is one T cell receptor (beta chain). This entry comes from a study of blood T cell repertoires in COVID-19. Whole-study context: Recovery among Cohort 3 donors was established by two negative PCRs, clearance, or symptom resolution. The cDNA or gDNA used as material had been derived from T cells, B-cell-depleted T cells, or PBMCs. Material from acute and convalescent COVID-19 was sourced from the United States, Italy and Spain.

This CDR3 has 15 amino acids. The V gene end was trimmed by 5 bases and the J gene end by 7 bases; junction bases not matched to a gene: 6. CDR1 is SGHTA and CDR2 is FQGTGA in the germline V gene. Profiling relied on immunoSEQ multiplex PCR, and the TCRdb table lists in-frame clones only, not all of them. This table holds more than 200,000 clones, around 86% found once. Participants were aged about 18 to 89 years from approximately 25 US areas. Sequencing was carried out using PBMCs or T cells enriched from blood (not recorded which). The TCR sequence derives from a man aged 25-40 years in a cohort exposed to, infected with or recovered from COVID-19 (not recorded which). V usage is TRBV7-3 and J usage is TRBJ2-1, with 12 bases lining up with TRBD2. In DNA form, the CDR3 reads TGTGCCAGCAGCCTAATGACTAGCGGGAGAAATGAGCAGTTCTTC. This translates into CASSLMTSGRNEQFF.